A single sample is the source of the 13 T cell receptor beta chains below, sequenced in a study of regulatory T cells in long-lasting Graves disease. Libraries of TCR beta came from iRepertoire HTBI primers plus Arm-PCR of CDR3 regions. MiXCR, applied by TCRdb to the multiplex PCR reads, yields one record per CDR3 protein. The repertoire consists of about half a million distinct CDR3 sequences, with around 12% occurring once and the leading ten covering approximately 9.6%. This sample's time point: newly diagnosed GD, antithyroid drugs for less than 3 months. Extracted PBMC RNA gave rise to the TCR library. The data also belong to a second study, concerning T cells in Graves' hyperthyroidism and ophthalmopathy.

Material: peripheral blood mononuclear cells (PBMCs), obtained at new diagnosis, from a patient treated with antithyroid drugs. These receptors originate from a woman aged 30 to 39 with Graves disease.

The table lists this clonotype with many counts. The chain is built from TRBV12-3 or TRBV12-4 and TRBJ2-5; TRBD1 matches at 10 bases. The CDR3 spans 17 residues. Unmatched junction bases numbered 13, after V lost 3 bases and J lost 6 bases. CDR3 in amino acids: CASSFSGDRGSKQTQYF. In nucleotides, the CDR3 is TGTGCCAGCAGTTTTTCGGGGGACAGGGGTTCTAAGCAGACCCAGTACTTC.

This clonotype has only a few counts. The chain uses TRBV6-1 and TRBJ1-1; 8 bases match TRBD1. The CDR3 sequence is 15 residues long. Germline lookup yields CDR1 MNHNS and CDR2 SASEGT. Unmatched junction bases numbered 11, after V lost 7 bases and J lost 4 bases. The CDR3 nucleotides are TGTGCCAGCAAGCGAAGGACAGGGAGAAGCACTGAAGCTTTCTTT. Encoded protein: CASKRRTGRSTEAFF.

This clonotype came up a few times. The rearrangement joins TRBV6-5 to TRBJ2-6; tentatively, D is TRBD2 (5 bases). V dropped 4 bases and J dropped 0 bases, with 10 bases sitting between them. Germline V CDR1 and CDR2: MNHEY, SVGAGI. The CDR3 contains 16 residues. CDR3 DNA sequence: TGTGCCAGCAGTTCGGGGAAAAACTCTGGGGCCAACGTCCTGACTTTC. It yields the protein CASSSGKNSGANVLTF.

As to this clonotype: It is likely a read error: a sequence one base away is far more abundant. V and J are TRBV28 and TRBJ2-3, with 10 positions matching TRBD2. The J call may be faulty, since TRBJ2-7 better matches the DNA end. Per the germline V gene, CDR1 is MDHEN and CDR2 is SYDVKM. This CDR3 has 15 amino acids. CDR3 residues: CASSFGLAEYNEQYF. Here the CDR3 DNA reads TGTGCCAGCAGTTTCGGACTAGCGGAGTACAATGAGCAGTACTTC.

This clonotype has more than one count but fewer than ten. V gene TRBV5-1 combines with J gene TRBJ2-3; TRBD2 matches 8 bases. CDR3 length: 17 residues. CDR1 is SGHRS and CDR2 is YFSETQ in the germline V gene. V shed 0 bases and J 1 base; nucleotides not matched to a gene: 7. The CDR3 region has the DNA TGCGCCAGCAGCTTGGCCCTCAGCGGGAGTGGCACAGATACGCAGTATTTT. It specifies CASSLALSGSGTDTQYF.

This clonotype was detected only a few times. V gene TRBV5-5 combines with J gene TRBJ2-7; 9 nucleotides align to TRBD1. The CDR3 is made up of 17 amino acids. Germline assignment: CDR1 SGHKS and CDR2 YYEKEE (reference sequence). V shed 0 bases, J shed 2 bases, and the junction held 9 bases outside the gene matches. The CDR3 reads CASSLATSGTGTYEQYF. The DNA for the CDR3 is TGTGCCAGCAGCTTGGCTACGTCCGGGACAGGGACCTACGAGCAGTACTTC.

This clonotype was observed many times. This chain connects TRBV30 to TRBJ1-6; 7 nucleotides line up with TRBD1. Germline CDR1 reads GTSNPN; CDR2 reads SVGIG (reference sequence). This CDR3 is built from 16 residues. Germline trimming cut 3 bases from V and 3 bases from J; bases unmatched to any gene: 8. The DNA of the CDR3 is TGTGCCTGGAGACCCGGGACAGTCCTCTATAATTCACCCCTCCACTTT. Amino acid sequence: CAWRPGTVLYNSPLHF.

CDR3 sequence (DNA): TGTGCCAGCAGCGTATCGTCGACTTACAATGAGCAGTTCTTC. It specifies CASSVSSTYNEQFF. The chain recombines TRBV9 with TRBJ2-5; D is undetermined. The J call is in doubt because the DNA end fits TRBJ2-1 better. The CDR3 runs to 14 residues. CDR1 SGDLS and CDR2 YYNGEE come from the germline V gene.

This clonotype came up many times. The chain couples TRBV2 to TRBJ1-5; 10 bases match TRBD1. The CDR3 covers 13 residues. Trimming took 3 bases from V and 7 from J; bases not matched to a gene: 0. Germline V gives CDR1 SNHLY, CDR2 FYNNEI. The CDR3 nucleotides read TGTGCCAGCAGTGAGGACAGGGGGCAGCCCCAGCATTTT. Translating it yields CASSEDRGQPQHF. Full variable domain (rest looked up from reference TRBV2 and TRBJ1-5): EPEVTQTPSHQVTQMGQEVILRCVPISNHLYFYWYRQILGQKVEFLVSFYNNEISEKSEIFDDQFSVERPDGSNFTLKIRSTKLEDSAMYFCASSEDRGQPQHFGDGTRLSIL.

This chain links TRBV7-9 with TRBJ2-1; D call uncertain. The CDR3 spans 14 residues. CDR1 and CDR2 (germline): SEHNR, FQNEAQ (reference sequence). The V end lost 5 bases, the J end lost 6 bases, and 14 bases lay between the germline ends. The CDR3 DNA sequence: TGTGCCAGCAGCGTTCCCAAGACTTCCAATGAGCAGTTCTTC. Translation gives CASSVPKTSNEQFF.

This clonotype was seen repeatedly, ten times or more. The chain has TRBV9 and TRBJ2-5; 7 bases agree with TRBD2. V lost 4 bases, J lost 5 bases, and 11 bases stayed unmatched. The CDR3 loop spans 15 amino acids. Germline V gives CDR1 SGDLS, CDR2 YYNGEE. CDR3 bases: TGTGCCAGCAGCCCCGGGAGCGGGATCTTGGAGACCCAGTACTTC. Amino acids: CASSPGSGILETQYF.

This clonotype was counted between two and nine times. V usage is TRBV7-9 and J usage is TRBJ1-2, with D unresolved. Per germline, CDR1 SEHNR and CDR2 FQNEAQ (reference sequence). Trimming removed 4 bases at V and 5 bases at J, with 11 bases between. CDR3 size: 13 residues. In DNA form, the CDR3 reads TGTGCCAGCAGCTCCCCAGAGGGTTATGGCTACACCTTC. Translated, it gives CASSSPEGYGYTF.

This clonotype has ten or more counts. This rearrangement joins TRBV3-1 to TRBJ2-7, with TRBD2 identical over 11 bases. There are 15 residues in the CDR3. CDR1 and CDR2 from the germline V gene are LGHDT and YNNKEL (reference sequence). Trimming cost V 4 bases and J 6 bases; bases outside gene matches: 8. CDR3 region: CASSPGSGRAPEQYF. CDR3 DNA: TGTGCCAGCAGCCCGGGTAGCGGGAGGGCCCCCGAGCAGTACTTC.